This T cell receptor (beta chain) was obtained from a study of identical twins. This clonotype has at least ten counts. Template switching supplied a universal primer site; unique molecular identifiers were carried on the cDNA. TCRdb independently ran MiXCR on the 5' RACE reads; one entry per CDR3 protein. The sample lists approximately 620,000 distinct CDR3 sequences, less than 10% occurring once. Germline CDR1 is SGHRS and CDR2 is YFSETQ. V shed 0 bases and J 9 bases; nucleotides not matched to a gene: 8. This CDR3 spans 16 amino acids. This same sample was also taken into another study, of yellow fever vaccine responses in identical twins.

The gene calls are TRBV5-1 and TRBJ2-1; 11 bases match TRBD1. Source material: PBMCs. The sequence came from a woman aged 18-29 years in good health. The CDR3 region is CASSLVGTGGEVEQFF. CDR3 DNA sequence: TGCGCCAGCAGCTTGGTCGGGACAGGGGGAGAAGTTGAGCAGTTCTTC. Drawing the rest from reference TRBV5-1 and TRBJ2-1, the complete variable domain is KAGVTQTPRYLIKTRGQQVTLSCSPISGHRSVSWYQQTPGQGLQFLFEYFSETQRNKGNFPGRFSGRQFSNSRSEMNVSTLELGDSALYLCASSLVGTGGEVEQFFGPGTRLTVL.